Sequencing of this TCR beta chain was carried out in a study of cytomegalovirus exposure and HLA in healthy donors. Primers: 60 Vbeta forward and 13 Jbeta reverse. Repertoires were generated with immunoSEQ multiplex PCR, while TCRdb's copy carries only in-frame clones and drops some. The repertoire has some 190,000 clones, around nine tenths of them found once; the top ten carry roughly 0.32%. Per the germline V gene, CDR1 is SGDLS and CDR2 is YYNGEE. There are 17 residues in the CDR3. Trimming cost V 0 bases and J 2 bases, with 18 bases left between them. This chain links TRBV9 with TRBJ2-7; the D gene is possibly TRBD2 (6 bases). The TCR originated in a woman younger than 45 in good health and CMV-seronegative. Sequenced input: PBMCs. For the CDR3, the DNA is TGTGCCAGCAGCGTAGGGGCGGGGAGAGCGGGCCCCTACGAGCAGTACTTC. Amino acid sequence: CASSVGAGRAGPYEQYF.